This TCR beta chain stems from a study of cytomegalovirus exposure and HLA in healthy donors. Study outcomes and limitations: Specificity of a few CMV-associated chains for CMV antigens was verified in vitro.

In the case of this clone: Its antigen remains unidentified.

This CDR3 spans 13 amino acids. V lost 2 bases and J lost 3, with 8 bases in between. Germline loops: CDR1 KGHSH, CDR2 LQKENI. The PCR contained 60 Vbeta and 13 Jbeta primers. Sequenced by immunoSEQ multiplex PCR; TCRdb stores in-frame clones only, minus some. This table holds some 120,000 clones, 70% to 80% found once. The receptor was isolated from a man under 40 in good health and CMV-seropositive. This chain joins TRBV18 and TRBJ2-7; possible D gene TRBD1, 5 bases. The material sequenced was PBMCs. The CDR3 bases are TGTGCCAGCTCACCAGCAGGGAACTACGAGCAGTACTTC. It yields the protein CASSPAGNYEQYF.